This is a list of T cell receptor beta chains from one sample in a study of T cell responses to AZD1222 COVID-19 vaccine. Clones were read by immunoSEQ multiplex PCR, and TCRdb kept only the in-frame ones, dropping some. The table has fewer than 250,000 clones, more than 85% seen once. This sample comprised peripheral blood, obtained on day 0 of MenACWY control vaccination. These receptors were obtained from an adult in good health. Each CDR3 is given with its conserved first and last residue. D genes are given only for firm matches. Size is stated for part of the rows, as once, few or many counts, or as a class when the clone is expanded.

cdr3_aa,cdr3_nt,j_call,clone_size,v_call,d_call
CASSLQTGSNEKLFF,TGTGCCAGCAGTCTACAGACAGGATCTAATGAAAAACTGTTTTTT,TRBJ1-4,NA,TRBV2,NA
CSVGGGEGSKQPQHF,TGCAGCGTTGGGGGTGGGGAGGGGTCAAAACAGCCCCAGCATTTT,TRBJ1-5,NA,TRBV29-1,NA
CASSLDRAKGGKLFF,TGTGCCAGCAGTTTGGATAGGGCCAAGGGGGGGAAACTGTTTTTT,TRBJ1-4,NA,TRBV28,NA
CASSGQGNTEAFF,TGTGCCAGCAGCGGACAGGGGAACACTGAAGCTTTCTTT,TRBJ1-1,NA,TRBV3-1/TRBV3-2,TRBD1
CASRAGAASYNEQFF,TGTGCCAGCAGGGCAGGGGCGGCCTCCTACAATGAGCAGTTCTTC,TRBJ2-1,NA,TRBV2,NA
CASSVASTSGGTDTQYF,TGTGCCAGCAGCGTAGCAAGCACTAGCGGGGGCACAGATACGCAGTATTTT,TRBJ2-3,NA,TRBV9,TRBD2
CASSSLDRGGRGYTF,TGTGCCAGCAGCTCGCTAGACAGGGGAGGTAGAGGCTACACCTTC,TRBJ1-2,NA,TRBV5-6,TRBD1
CASSYARKSEKLFF,TGTGCCAGCAGTTACGCGCGGAAATCCGAAAAACTGTTTTTT,TRBJ1-4,NA,TRBV6-2/TRBV6-3,NA
CASSERTGENTEAFF,TGTGCCAGCAGCGAAAGGACAGGGGAGAACACTGAAGCTTTCTTT,TRBJ1-1,few,TRBV6-2/TRBV6-3,TRBD1
CASSVAQGRAETQYF,TGTGCCAGCAGCGTAGCTCAGGGAAGGGCAGAGACCCAGTACTTC,TRBJ2-5,NA,TRBV9,NA
CASSLGDTEAFF,TGTGCCAGCAGCTTGGGCGACACTGAAGCTTTCTTT,TRBJ1-1,NA,TRBV5-6,NA
CAISPRAQNQPQHF,TGTGCCATATCCCCCCGGGCCCAAAATCAGCCCCAGCATTTT,TRBJ1-5,NA,TRBV10-3,NA
CASSLDLNTEAFF,TGTGCCAGCAGCTTAGACCTGAACACTGAAGCTTTCTTT,TRBJ1-1,once,TRBV7-8,NA
CATQGGSYEQYF,TGTGCGACCCAGGGTGGCTCCTACGAGCAGTACTTC,TRBJ2-7,NA,TRBV7-2,NA
CASSVSSNQPQHF,TGTGCCAGCAGCGTCTCTAGCAATCAGCCCCAGCATTTT,TRBJ1-5,once,TRBV12-3/TRBV12-4,NA
CATSRRFQTPQSGNTIYF,TGTGCCACCAGCCGACGCTTCCAGACCCCACAATCCGGAAACACCATATATTTT,TRBJ1-3,NA,TRBV15,NA
CASSPRGLNTEAFF,TGTGCCAGCAGTCCAAGGGGTTTGAACACTGAAGCTTTCTTT,TRBJ1-1,NA,TRBV6-6,NA
CASSRGQAPGQPQHF,TGTGCCAGCAGTCGAGGACAGGCTCCCGGTCAGCCCCAGCATTTT,TRBJ1-5,once,TRBV6-5,TRBD1
CASSLEGGGYGYTF,TGTGCCAGCAGCTTAGAGGGGGGCGGCTATGGCTACACCTTC,TRBJ1-2,NA,TRBV7-9,NA
CASSPGGMGEKLFF,TGTGCCAGCAGTCCAGGGGGCATGGGGGAAAAACTGTTTTTT,TRBJ1-4,NA,TRBV6-5,TRBD1
CASRTQSSGNTIYF,TGTGCCAGTCGGACGCAGAGCTCTGGAAACACCATATATTTT,TRBJ1-3,NA,TRBV6-5,NA
CASARGTLTNEKLFF,TGTGCCAGCGCCAGAGGGACCTTAACTAATGAAAAACTGTTTTTT,TRBJ1-4,NA,TRBV6-5,NA
CASSQGNRGSYEQYF,TGCGCCAGCAGCCAAGGGAACAGGGGCTCCTACGAGCAGTACTTC,TRBJ2-7,NA,TRBV4-3,TRBD1